Following are 15 T cell receptor beta chains from one sample sequenced in a study of blood T cell repertoires in COVID-19. Produced via immunoSEQ multiplex PCR; TCRdb's table is partial and in-frame only. This sample has about 66,000 clones; roughly 90% occur once, and the top ten carry approximately 1.5%. Input material: peripheral blood. The receptors were sampled from a man aged 55 to 70 with acute or convalescent COVID-19.

The rearrangement links TRBV7-8 to TRBJ2-3, with a possible D match to TRBD1 (6 bases). Germline V gene sequence: CDR1 SGHVS, CDR2 FQNEAQ. V was shortened by 1 base and J by 2 bases, with 13 bases between the two germline ends. The CDR3 has 16 amino acids. The CDR3 DNA is TGTGCCAGCAGCTTAGGATACAGGGCCGCCACAGATACGCAGTATTTT. This gives the protein CASSLGYRAATDTQYF.

This rearrangement joins TRBV5-6 to TRBJ2-1, with 9 bases aligning to TRBD1. There are 16 residues in the CDR3. Germline-derived CDR1 and CDR2 are SGHDT and YYEEEE. The V and J ends lost 2 bases and 1 base, in that order; junction bases with no gene match: 4. Here the CDR3 reads CASSLTGGASYNEQFF. Written as DNA, the CDR3 is TGTGCCAGCAGCTTAACAGGGGGCGCTTCCTACAATGAGCAGTTCTTC.

V and J are TRBV5-1 and TRBJ1-1; D call uncertain. With 0 bases removed from V and 4 bases from J, the gap between germline ends came to 13 bases. This CDR3 contains 15 residues. The germline V gene has CDR1 SGHRS and CDR2 YFSETQ. The CDR3 loop reads CASSLAVKPGTEAFF. CDR3 DNA: TGCGCCAGCAGCTTGGCCGTAAAGCCGGGCACTGAAGCTTTCTTT.

The J gene is TRBJ1-5, the V gene TRBV19; TRBD1 agrees at 11 bases. V lost 8 bases, J lost 6 bases, and 3 bases stayed unmatched. Per the germline V gene, CDR1 is LNHDA and CDR2 is SQIVND (reference sequence). The CDR3 runs to 13 residues. Here the CDR3 DNA reads TGTGCCAGTGGACAGGGGGCACCTCAGCCCCAGCATTTT. It codes for CASGQGAPQPQHF.

The chain has TRBV19 and TRBJ2-1; 10 bases are a match to TRBD1. The V segment lost 5 bases and the J segment 6 bases; nucleotides outside the gene matches: 7. In germline, CDR1 is LNHDA, CDR2 SQIVND (reference sequence). This CDR3 is built from 15 residues. CDR3 sequence (DNA): TGTGCCAGTAGTGCCGGGACAGGGGCAGGCAATGAGCAGTTCTTC. Protein product: CASSAGTGAGNEQFF.

V and J are TRBV6-5 and TRBJ1-1, with TRBD1 as a possible D gene (5 bases). Trimming took 2 bases from V and 2 from J, leaving 9 bases between them. Germline V CDR1 and CDR2: MNHEY, SVGAGI. This CDR3 contains 14 residues. DNA for the CDR3: TGTGCCAGCAGTTACGGGGGGACCAACACTGAAGCTTTCTTT. Translation: CASSYGGTNTEAFF.

The chain employs TRBV7-9 and TRBJ2-1, with unresolved D. In germline, CDR1 is SEHNR, CDR2 FQNEAQ (reference sequence). The CDR3 is 15 residues long. Trimming left V 1 base short and J 0 bases short, with 7 bases between. This chain's CDR3 is CASSLGAGSYNEQFF. The CDR3 DNA sequence: TGTGCCAGCAGCTTAGGGGCAGGCTCCTACAATGAGCAGTTCTTC.

The chain recombines TRBV11-2 with TRBJ2-1; the D gene is possibly TRBD2 (6 bases). This CDR3 region has 12 residues. CDR1 and CDR2 from the germline V gene are SGHAT and FQNNGV. The ends were cut back, 5 bases at V and 14 bases at J, with 16 bases in the middle. CDR3 DNA: TGTGCCAGCAGCCCCGGGGGATATTCGGAGTTCTTC. It encodes CASSPGGYSEFF.

The V gene is TRBV5-8, the J gene TRBJ1-2; the match to TRBD1 covers 8 bases. J lost 4 bases, V lost 4 bases, and 6 bases had no gene match. Germline lookup yields CDR1 SGHTS and CDR2 YDEGEE. The CDR3 covers 14 residues. The CDR3 bases are TGTGCCAGCAGCCTCCGGGACAGGTCCTATGGCTACACCTTC. Amino acid sequence: CASSLRDRSYGYTF.

This clone was seen a few times. The gene calls are TRBV11-2 and TRBJ2-7, with a possible D match to TRBD1 (6 bases). This CDR3 spans 15 amino acids. Germline V gives CDR1 SGHAT, CDR2 FQNNGV. Trimming removed 2 bases at V and 6 bases at J, with 17 bases between. DNA for the CDR3: TGTGCCAGCAGCTTACTCGGGACAAGCCGTGGCGAGCAGTACTTC. Translation gives CASSLLGTSRGEQYF.

This chain joins TRBV9 and TRBJ2-7; tentative D call: TRBD2 (6 bases). V gave up 4 bases and J gave up 2 bases, with 16 bases separating them. Germline CDR1 reads SGDLS; CDR2 reads YYNGEE. The CDR3 is made up of 15 amino acids. CDR3 coding DNA: TGTGCCAGCAGCCTTGGAGGGGTTCAGGCCTACGAGCAGTACTTC. The encoded protein is CASSLGGVQAYEQYF. Full variable domain (rest looked up from reference TRBV9 and TRBJ2-7): DSGVTQTPKHLITATGQRVTLRCSPRSGDLSVYWYQQSLDQGLQFLIQYYNGEERAKGNILERFSAQQFPDLHSELNLSSLELGDSALYFCASSLGGVQAYEQYFGPGTRLTVT.

The chain links TRBV7-8 to TRBJ2-7; 8 bases match TRBD2. In germline, CDR1 is SGHVS, CDR2 FQNEAQ. Trimming took 5 bases from V and 0 from J; bases not matched to a gene: 6. The CDR3 spans 15 residues. The CDR3 DNA sequence: TGTGCCAGCAGCCTTACTAGCGGTAGCTCCTACGAGCAGTACTTC. It translates to CASSLTSGSSYEQYF.

The DNA for the CDR3 is TGTGCCAGCAGCTACGCACACTACGAGCAGTACTTC. Residues: CASSYAHYEQYF. V usage is TRBV3-1 (or the pseudogene TRBV3-2) and J usage is TRBJ2-7; D unclear. There are 12 residues in the CDR3. CDR1 and CDR2 from the germline V gene are LGHDT and YNNKEL (reference sequence). V dropped 5 bases and J dropped 3 bases, with 8 bases sitting between them.

This sequence joins TRBV29-1 and TRBJ1-5, with 8 bases that match TRBD1. The germline gives CDR1 SQVTM, CDR2 ANQGSEA. Germline trimming cut 6 bases from V and 9 bases from J; bases unmatched to any gene: 10. CDR3 length: 13 residues. The DNA of the CDR3 is TGCAGCGTAACGACAGGGGCCCAGTGGCCCCAGCATTTT. Amino acids: CSVTTGAQWPQHF. The variable domain in full, with the rest retrieved from reference TRBV29-1 and TRBJ1-5, is SAVISQKPSRDICQRGTSLTIQCQVDSQVTMMFWYRQQPGQSLTLIATANQGSEATYESGFVIDKFPISRPNLTFSTLTVSNMSPEDSSIYLCSVTTGAQWPQHFGDGTRLSIL.

In this sample, this clone turned up once. This chain's CDR3 is CASSLGEFRYEQYF. DNA of the CDR3: TGTGCCAGCAGCTTGGGAGAATTCCGTTACGAGCAGTACTTC. J is TRBJ2-7 and V is TRBV5-4, with no clear D. The CDR3 spans 14 residues. Germline assignment: CDR1 SGHNT and CDR2 YYREEE (reference sequence). The V and J ends lost 0 bases and 4 bases respectively, with 11 bases between them.